This T cell receptor beta chain was profiled in a study of patients and donors after allogeneic stem cell transplantation. The V gene lost 9 bases and the J gene lost 2 bases, with 14 bases spanning the gap. The CDR3 contains 14 residues. Germline lookup yields CDR1 LNHNV and CDR2 YYDKDF (reference sequence). TCRdb fed the RT-PCR reads into MiXCR, producing one record per CDR3 protein. The sample lists 400,000 to 500,000 distinct CDR3 sequences; under 20% were seen once. This sequence was found in a human donor who was either an allogeneic HSCT recipient or a stem cell or donor lymphocyte infusion donor (not recorded which). It is not recorded whose cells these are; they may come from a transplant donor. This sequence joins TRBV15 and TRBJ2-1, with D perhaps matching TRBD1 (6 bases). The sequenced sample was blood, either unsorted or a sorted T cell fraction (not recorded which). The CDR3 loop is CATSGTNTYNEQFF. The CDR3, as DNA: TGTGCCACTTCCGGGACAAACACCTACAATGAGCAGTTCTTC.